The entry below gives a single T cell receptor (beta chain) sequence along with its context. The record originates from a study of blood T cell repertoires in COVID-19. Overall study context: Samples taken during acute and convalescent COVID-19 were collected in the United States, Italy and Spain. Nucleic acid was either cDNA or gDNA, and it came from T cells, B-cell-depleted T cells, or PBMCs.

The germline V gene has CDR1 SGHVS and CDR2 FNYEAQ. The CDR3 contains 15 residues. The germline V and J ends were trimmed by 1 base and 3 bases, with 12 bases remaining between them. Per the original methods: Amplifying reference gene primers gave estimates of nucleated cell counts. Data came from immunoSEQ multiplex PCR; TCRdb stores just in-frame clones and leaves some out. V and J calls plus clone size are reproduced from that table; the DNA served to infer D and trimming. The sample yields tens of thousands of clones, around four fifths seen once. The chain employs TRBV7-6 and TRBJ1-1; D gene ambiguous. This TCR was recovered from a man in his fifties or sixties with COVID-19, enrolled during active disease. Sequenced material: peripheral blood. The CDR3 loop is CASSLGGNGDTEAFF. The CDR3 nucleotides read TGTGCCAGCAGCTTAGGTGGGAACGGGGACACTGAAGCTTTCTTT.